What follows describes a single T cell receptor beta chain. The data were obtained in a study of blood T cell repertoires in COVID-19. Across the whole study: PBMCs, B-cell-depleted T cells, or T cells provided the cDNA or gDNA that made up the material.

Per the original methods: By means of reference gene primer amplification, nucleated cell counts were estimated. Clones were sequenced by immunoSEQ multiplex PCR, and TCRdb holds only the in-frame ones, with some missing. That table supplies the V and J calls and clone size; D and trimming were determined from the DNA. The sample yields 150,000 to 200,000 clones, about 93% seen once. Germline-derived CDR1 and CDR2 are LGHDT and YNNKEL (reference sequence). This CDR3 region has 14 residues. V was clipped by 5 bases and J by 7 bases; unmatched bases: 4. This chain uses TRBV3-1 (or the pseudogene TRBV3-2) with TRBJ1-6; 8 bases are a match to TRBD1. This receptor was obtained from a woman between 45 and 60 years old with acute or convalescent COVID-19. The source material was peripheral blood. The CDR3 nucleotides read TGTGCCAGCAGCACGGACAGGGAGAATTCACCCCTCCACTTT. It yields the protein CASSTDRENSPLHF.